This entry concerns a single T cell receptor beta chain. The antigen is not known. The trim removed 3 bases at V and 8 bases at J, leaving 4 bases unmatched. The CDR3 is 14 amino acids. Germline CDR1 PRHDT, CDR2 FYEKMQ (reference sequence). Measured with immunoSEQ multiplex PCR; TCRdb has only the in-frame clones, and not every one. The sample yields about 62,000 clones, 70% to 80% seen once. This sample is drawn from a study of OX40 agonist ivuxolimab in advanced cancers. Across the whole study: Treatment of patients was with ivuxolimab, an agonistic anti-OX40 (CD134) antibody. Study-level points and caveats: Compared with others, partial responders at 0.1-3.0 mg/kg displayed clonal expansion among the lowest.

The chain is built from TRBV13 and TRBJ1-6; 7 nucleotides line up with TRBD1. This sequence was found in an adult with an advanced solid tumor such as melanoma, head and neck, liver or kidney cancer. The material sequenced was CD4+ or CD8+ T cells sorted from blood, taken in a trial of the OX40 agonist ivuxolimab. CDR3 nucleotides: TGTGCCAGCAGCTTCGGGCAGGGGGATTCACCCCTCCACTTT. It yields the protein CASSFGQGDSPLHF.